The text below deals with one T cell receptor beta chain. The antigen is undetermined. It was with 60 Vbeta and 13 Jbeta primers that the PCR ran. Generated by immunoSEQ multiplex PCR, the TCRdb table keeps only in-frame clones and is missing some. The table shows over 200,000 clones, with around 76% occurring only once. These data originate in a study of cytomegalovirus exposure and HLA in healthy donors. Findings and limits, study-wide: Both high specificity and high sensitivity reportedly marked the classifier's diagnosis of cytomegalovirus status. A link between a missense DCLRE1C variant and TCR beta V- and J-gene trimming emerged from a later analysis. Productive status was seen about 87% or about 30% of the time for most TCR beta V segments in an earlier analysis.

This CDR3 is built from 15 residues. CDR1 and CDR2 (germline): SGDLS, YYNGEE. The V and J ends lost 4 bases and 5 bases respectively, with 18 bases between them. The genes are TRBV9 and TRBJ2-5, with D perhaps TRBD2 (6 bases). Specimen: PBMCs. The TCR sequence derives from a man between 40 and 49 years old in good health and CMV-seropositive. The CDR3 loop reads CASSPRPTGVETQYF. The CDR3 DNA sequence: TGTGCCAGCAGCCCCAGACCAACGGGAGTGGAGACCCAGTACTTC.